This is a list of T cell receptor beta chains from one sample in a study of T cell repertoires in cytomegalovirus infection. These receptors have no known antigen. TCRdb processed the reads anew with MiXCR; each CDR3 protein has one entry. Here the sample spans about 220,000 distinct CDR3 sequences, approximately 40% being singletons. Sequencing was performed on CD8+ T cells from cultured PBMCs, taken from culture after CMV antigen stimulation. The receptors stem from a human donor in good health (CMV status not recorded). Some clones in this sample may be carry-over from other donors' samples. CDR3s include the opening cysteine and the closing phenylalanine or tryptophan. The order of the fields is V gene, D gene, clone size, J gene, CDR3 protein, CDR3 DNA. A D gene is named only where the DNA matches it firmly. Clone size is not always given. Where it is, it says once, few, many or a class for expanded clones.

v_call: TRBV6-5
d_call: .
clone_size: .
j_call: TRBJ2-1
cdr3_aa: CASSYSKAGAQNEQFF
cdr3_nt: TGTGCCAGCAGTTACTCCAAGGCGGGGGCCCAGAATGAGCAGTTCTTC

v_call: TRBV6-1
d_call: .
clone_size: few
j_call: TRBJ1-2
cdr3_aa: CASSARDPLLDTF
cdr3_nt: TGTGCCAGCAGTGCCCGGGACCCCCTGCTTGACACCTTC

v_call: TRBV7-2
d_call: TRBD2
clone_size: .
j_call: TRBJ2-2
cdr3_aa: CASSLMTSGTGELFF
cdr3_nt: TGTGCCAGCAGCTTAATGACTAGCGGCACCGGGGAGCTGTTTTTT

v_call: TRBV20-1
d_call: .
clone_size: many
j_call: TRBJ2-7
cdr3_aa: CSANVLSYEQYF
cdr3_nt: TGCAGTGCTAACGTATTGTCCTACGAGCAGTACTTC

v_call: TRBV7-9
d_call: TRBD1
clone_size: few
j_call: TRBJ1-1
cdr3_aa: CASSPSRDRGSTEAFF
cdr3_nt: TGTGCCAGCAGCCCGTCCCGGGACAGGGGTTCCACTGAAGCTTTCTTT

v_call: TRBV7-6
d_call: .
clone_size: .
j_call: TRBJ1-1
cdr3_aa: CASSWGSNTEAFF
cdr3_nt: TGTGCCAGCAGCTGGGGTTCGAACACTGAAGCTTTCTTT

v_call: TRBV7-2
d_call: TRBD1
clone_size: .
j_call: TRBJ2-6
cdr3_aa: CASSLNRQGSPSGANVLTF
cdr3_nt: TGTGCCAGCAGCCTAAACCGACAGGGAAGCCCTTCTGGGGCCAACGTCCTGACTTTC

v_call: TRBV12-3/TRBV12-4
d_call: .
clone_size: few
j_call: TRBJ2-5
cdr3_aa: CASSPSNHGAVSETQYF
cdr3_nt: TGTGCCAGCAGTCCATCCAACCACGGGGCAGTAAGTGAGACCCAGTACTTC

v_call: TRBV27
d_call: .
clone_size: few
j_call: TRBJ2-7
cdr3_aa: CASSAGTVNEQYF
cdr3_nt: TGTGCCAGCAGTGCCGGGACTGTGAACGAGCAGTACTTC

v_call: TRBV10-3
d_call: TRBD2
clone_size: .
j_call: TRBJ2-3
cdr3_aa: CAIRSGGLSTDTQCF
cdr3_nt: TGTGCCATCAGATCGGGGGGGCTGAGCACAGATACGCAGTGTTTT

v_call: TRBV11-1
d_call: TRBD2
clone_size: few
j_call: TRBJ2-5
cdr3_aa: CASSLARRGGGRFQETQYF
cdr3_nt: TGTGCCAGCAGCTTAGCGCGGCGCGGTGGCGGGAGATTCCAAGAGACCCAGTACTTC

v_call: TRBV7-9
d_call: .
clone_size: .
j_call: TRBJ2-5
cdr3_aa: CASSLSVGKETQYF
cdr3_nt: TGTGCCAGCAGCTTAAGCGTCGGGAAAGAGACCCAGTACTTC

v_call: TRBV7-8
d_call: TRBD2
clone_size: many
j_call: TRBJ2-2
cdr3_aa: CASSLPLAGDTGELFF
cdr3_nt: TGTGCCAGCAGCTTACCACTAGCGGGTGACACCGGGGAGCTGTTTTTT

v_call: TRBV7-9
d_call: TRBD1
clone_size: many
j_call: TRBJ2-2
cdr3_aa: CASSPRDRGPNTGELFF
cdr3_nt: TGTGCCAGCAGCCCCCGGGACAGGGGGCCGAACACCGGGGAGCTGTTTTTT

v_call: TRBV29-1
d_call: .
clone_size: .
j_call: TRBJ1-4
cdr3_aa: CSVTGGLETTNEKLFF
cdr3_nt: TGCAGCGTCACGGGGGGGCTTGAAACAACTAATGAAAAACTGTTTTTT

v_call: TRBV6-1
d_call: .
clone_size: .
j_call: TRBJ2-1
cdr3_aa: CAVNEQFF
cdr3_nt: TGTGCCGTCAATGAGCAGTTCTTC

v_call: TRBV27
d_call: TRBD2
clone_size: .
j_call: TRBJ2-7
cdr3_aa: CASSPEWGGDDDEQYF
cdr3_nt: TGTGCCAGCAGCCCAGAGTGGGGAGGGGATGATGATGAGCAGTACTTC

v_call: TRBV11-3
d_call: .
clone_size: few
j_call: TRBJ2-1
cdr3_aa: CASPGGRRSSYNEQFF
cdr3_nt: TGTGCCAGCCCCGGGGGACGCCGGAGCTCCTACAATGAGCAGTTCTTC

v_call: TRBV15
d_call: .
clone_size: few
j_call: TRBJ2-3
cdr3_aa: CATSRDASDTQYF
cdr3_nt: TGTGCCACCAGCAGAGACGCCTCAGATACGCAGTATTTT

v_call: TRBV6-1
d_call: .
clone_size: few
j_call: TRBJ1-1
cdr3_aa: CASSARQAPGNTEAFF
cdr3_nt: TGTGCCAGCAGCGCCCGTCAGGCCCCGGGGAACACTGAAGCTTTCTTT

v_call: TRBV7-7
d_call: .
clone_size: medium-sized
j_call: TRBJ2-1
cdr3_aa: CASSLWQGYEQFF
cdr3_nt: TGTGCTAGCAGCTTATGGCAGGGCTATGAGCAGTTCTTC

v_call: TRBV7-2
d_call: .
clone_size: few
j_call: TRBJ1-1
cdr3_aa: CASSRDGSTEAFF
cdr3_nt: TGTGCCAGCAGCCGGGACGGCAGCACTGAAGCTTTCTTT

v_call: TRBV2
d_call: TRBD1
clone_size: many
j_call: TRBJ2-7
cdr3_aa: CASSVAGGNLYEQYF
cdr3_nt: TGTGCCAGCAGTGTGGCAGGGGGCAACCTCTACGAGCAGTACTTC

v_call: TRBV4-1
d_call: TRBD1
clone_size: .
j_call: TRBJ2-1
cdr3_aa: CASSLRLDRGKYNEQFF
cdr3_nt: TGCGCCAGCAGCTTACGCCTGGACAGGGGGAAATACAATGAGCAGTTCTTC

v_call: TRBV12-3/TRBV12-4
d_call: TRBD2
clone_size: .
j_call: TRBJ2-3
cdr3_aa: CASSSPSGGPTDTQYF
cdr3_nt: TGTGCCAGCAGTTCCCCTAGCGGGGGGCCCACAGATACGCAGTATTTT

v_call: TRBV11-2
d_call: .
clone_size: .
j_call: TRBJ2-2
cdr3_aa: CASPGPRAGELFF
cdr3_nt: TGTGCCAGCCCGGGACCTCGGGCCGGGGAGCTGTTTTTT

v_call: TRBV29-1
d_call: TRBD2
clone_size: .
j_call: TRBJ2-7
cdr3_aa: CSVGIAGGYLEQYF
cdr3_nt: TGCAGCGTTGGCATAGCGGGAGGTTACCTCGAGCAGTACTTC

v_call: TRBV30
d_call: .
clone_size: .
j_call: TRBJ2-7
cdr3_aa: CAWSVGLDYEQYF
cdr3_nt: TGTGCCTGGAGTGTGGGCCTGGACTACGAGCAGTACTTC

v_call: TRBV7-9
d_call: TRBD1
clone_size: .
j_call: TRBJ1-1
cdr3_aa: CASSFLGPGTGGPGDTEAFF
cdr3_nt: TGTGCCAGCAGCTTTCTTGGGCCCGGGACAGGGGGACCAGGGGACACTGAAGCTTTCTTT

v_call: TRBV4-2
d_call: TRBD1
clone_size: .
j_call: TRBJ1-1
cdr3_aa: CASSQDWTGLNTEAFF
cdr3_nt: TGTGCCAGCAGCCAAGATTGGACAGGCCTTAACACTGAAGCTTTCTTT

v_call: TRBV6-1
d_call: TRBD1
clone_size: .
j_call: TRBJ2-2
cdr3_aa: CASSDPRDRGWETGELFF
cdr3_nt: TGTGCCAGCAGTGATCCCCGGGACAGGGGATGGGAGACCGGGGAGCTGTTTTTT

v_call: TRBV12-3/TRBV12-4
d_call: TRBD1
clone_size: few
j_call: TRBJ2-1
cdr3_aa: CASSFLFSTGGVDNEQFF
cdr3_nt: TGTGCCAGCAGTTTTCTGTTTTCCACAGGGGGCGTCGACAATGAGCAGTTCTTC

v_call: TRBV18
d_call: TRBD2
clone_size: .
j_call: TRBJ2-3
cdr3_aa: CASSPPAGGRYTQYF
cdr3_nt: TGTGCCAGCTCACCACCAGCGGGGGGACGATATACGCAGTATTTT

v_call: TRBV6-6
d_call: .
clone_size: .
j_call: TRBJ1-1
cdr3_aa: CASSEGSWRGAFF
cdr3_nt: TGTGCCAGCAGTGAGGGGTCTTGGAGAGGAGCTTTCTTT

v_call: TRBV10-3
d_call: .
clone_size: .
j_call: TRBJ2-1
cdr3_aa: CAISPPLRGEQFF
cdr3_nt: TGTGCCATCAGTCCACCTTTACGCGGGGAGCAGTTCTTC

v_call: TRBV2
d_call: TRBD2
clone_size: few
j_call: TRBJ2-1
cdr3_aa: CASSLSGGPRDEQFF
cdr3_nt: TGTGCCAGCAGTTTGAGCGGGGGGCCCCGGGATGAGCAGTTCTTC

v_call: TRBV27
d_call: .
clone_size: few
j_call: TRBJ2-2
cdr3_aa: CASSLGALDTGELFF
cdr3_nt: TGTGCCAGCAGTTTGGGGGCCTTGGACACCGGGGAGCTGTTTTTT

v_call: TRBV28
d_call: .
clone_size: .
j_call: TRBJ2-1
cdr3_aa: CASRTANEQFF
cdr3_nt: TGTGCCAGCAGGACGGCAAATGAGCAGTTCTTC

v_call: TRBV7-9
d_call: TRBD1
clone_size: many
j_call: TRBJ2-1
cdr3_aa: CASSSRDRGRYNEQFF
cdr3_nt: TGTGCCAGCAGCTCCCGGGACAGGGGTCGCTACAATGAGCAGTTCTTC

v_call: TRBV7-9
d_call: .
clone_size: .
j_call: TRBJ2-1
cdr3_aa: CASSLKGYPISYNEQFF
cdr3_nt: TGTGCCAGCAGCTTAAAGGGGTACCCCATCTCCTACAATGAGCAGTTCTTC

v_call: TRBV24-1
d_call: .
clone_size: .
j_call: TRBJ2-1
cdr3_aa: CATSDPDRNYEQFF
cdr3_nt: TGTGCCACCAGTGACCCAGACAGGAACTATGAGCAGTTCTTC

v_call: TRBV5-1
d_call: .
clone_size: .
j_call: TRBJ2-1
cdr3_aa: CASRRPTGNNEQFF
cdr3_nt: TGCGCCAGCAGACGGCCGACGGGCAACAATGAGCAGTTCTTC

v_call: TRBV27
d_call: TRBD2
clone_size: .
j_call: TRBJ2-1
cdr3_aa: CASSPSAGETHNEQFF
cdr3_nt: TGTGCCAGCAGCCCGTCTGCGGGAGAGACCCACAATGAGCAGTTCTTC